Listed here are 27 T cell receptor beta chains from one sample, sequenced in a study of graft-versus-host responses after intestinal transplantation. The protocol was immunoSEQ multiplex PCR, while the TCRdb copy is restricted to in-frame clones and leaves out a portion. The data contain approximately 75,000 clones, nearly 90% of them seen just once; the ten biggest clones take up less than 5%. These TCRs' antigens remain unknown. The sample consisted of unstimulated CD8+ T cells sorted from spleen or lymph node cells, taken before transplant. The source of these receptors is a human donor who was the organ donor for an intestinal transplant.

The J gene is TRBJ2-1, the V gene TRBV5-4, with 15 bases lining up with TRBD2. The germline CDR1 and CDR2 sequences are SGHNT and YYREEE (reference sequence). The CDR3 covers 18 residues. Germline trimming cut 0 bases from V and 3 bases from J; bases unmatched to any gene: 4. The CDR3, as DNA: TGTGCCAGCAGCTTGGCCGGGACTAGCGGGGGGTACTACAATGAGCAGTTCTTC. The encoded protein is CASSLAGTSGGYYNEQFF. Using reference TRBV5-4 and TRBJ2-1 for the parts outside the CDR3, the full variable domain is ETGVTQSPTHLIKTRGQQVTLRCSSQSGHNTVSWYQQALGQGPQFIFQYYREEENGRGNFPPRFSGLQFPNYSSELNVNALELDDSALYLCASSLAGTSGGYYNEQFFGPGTRLTVL.

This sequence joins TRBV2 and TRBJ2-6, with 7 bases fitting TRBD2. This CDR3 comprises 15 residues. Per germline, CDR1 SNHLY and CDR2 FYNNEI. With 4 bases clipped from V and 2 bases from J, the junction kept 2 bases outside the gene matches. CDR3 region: CASSAGTTGANVLTF. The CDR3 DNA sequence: TGTGCCAGCAGTGCCGGGACTACTGGGGCCAACGTCCTGACTTTC.

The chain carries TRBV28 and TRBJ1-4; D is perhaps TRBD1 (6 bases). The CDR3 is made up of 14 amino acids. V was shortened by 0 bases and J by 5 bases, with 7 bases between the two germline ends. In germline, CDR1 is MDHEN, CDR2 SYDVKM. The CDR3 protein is CASSLWDRNEKLFF. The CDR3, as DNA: TGTGCCAGCAGTTTATGGGACAGAAATGAAAAACTGTTTTTT.

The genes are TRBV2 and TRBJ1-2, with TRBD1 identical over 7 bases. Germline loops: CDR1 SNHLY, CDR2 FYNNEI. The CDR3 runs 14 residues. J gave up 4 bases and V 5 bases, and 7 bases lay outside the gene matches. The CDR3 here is CASSTDRSTYGYTF. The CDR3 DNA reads TGTGCCAGCAGTACGGACAGGTCCACCTATGGCTACACCTTC. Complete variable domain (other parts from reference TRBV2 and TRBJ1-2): EPEVTQTPSHQVTQMGQEVILRCVPISNHLYFYWYRQILGQKVEFLVSFYNNEISEKSEIFDDQFSVERPDGSNFTLKIRSTKLEDSAMYFCASSTDRSTYGYTFGSGTRLTVV.

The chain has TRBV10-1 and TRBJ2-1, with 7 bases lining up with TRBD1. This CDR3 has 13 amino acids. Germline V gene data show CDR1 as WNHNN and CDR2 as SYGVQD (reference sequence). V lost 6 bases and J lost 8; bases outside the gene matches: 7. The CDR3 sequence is CASRDTGVDEQFF. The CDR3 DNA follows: TGCGCCAGCAGGGACACAGGGGTCGATGAGCAGTTCTTC.

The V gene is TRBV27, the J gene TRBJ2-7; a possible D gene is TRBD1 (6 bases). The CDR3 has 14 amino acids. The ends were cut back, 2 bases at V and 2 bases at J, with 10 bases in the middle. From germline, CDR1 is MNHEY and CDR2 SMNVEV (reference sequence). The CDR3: CASSLTGTTYEQYV. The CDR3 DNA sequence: TGTGCCAGCAGTTTAACTGGGACAACCTACGAGCAGTACGTC.

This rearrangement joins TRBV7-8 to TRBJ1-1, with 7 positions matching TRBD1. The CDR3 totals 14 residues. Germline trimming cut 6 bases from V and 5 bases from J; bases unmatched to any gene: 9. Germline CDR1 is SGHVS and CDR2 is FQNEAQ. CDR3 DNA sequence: TGTGCCAGCAGGACAAGGGGGCGTGGGACTGAAGCTTTCTTT. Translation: CASRTRGRGTEAFF. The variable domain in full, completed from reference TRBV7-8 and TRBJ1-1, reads GAGVSQSPRYKVAKRGQDVALRCDPISGHVSLFWYQQALGQGPEFLTYFQNEAQLDKSGLPSDRFFAERPEGSVSTLKIQRTQQEDSAVYLCASRTRGRGTEAFFGQGTRLTVV.

This CDR3 reads CAWSDRGNEQYV. The CDR3 bases are TGTGCCTGGAGTGACCGGGGTAACGAGCAGTACGTC. The gene calls are TRBV30 and TRBJ2-7, with a weak D call TRBD2 (5 bases). CDR1 is GTSNPN, CDR2 SVGIG, per germline (reference sequence). The CDR3 has 12 amino acids. V gave up 1 base and J gave up 5 bases, with 9 bases separating them.

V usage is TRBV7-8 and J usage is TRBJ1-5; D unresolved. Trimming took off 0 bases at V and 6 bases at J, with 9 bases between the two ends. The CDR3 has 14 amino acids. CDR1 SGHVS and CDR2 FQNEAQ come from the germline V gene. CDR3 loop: CASSLAVSVQPQHF. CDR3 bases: TGTGCCAGCAGCTTAGCAGTATCGGTTCAGCCCCAGCATTTT.

As DNA, the CDR3 is TGCGCCAGCAGTGTTGCGGACAGGGGTTACGGGGCCAACGTCCTGACTTTC. It yields the protein CASSVADRGYGANVLTF. The chain joins TRBV10-1 to TRBJ2-6, with 9 bases that match TRBD1. The CDR3 has 17 residues. V was clipped by 4 bases and J by 4 bases; unmatched bases: 8. The germline V gene has CDR1 WNHNN and CDR2 SYGVQD (reference sequence).

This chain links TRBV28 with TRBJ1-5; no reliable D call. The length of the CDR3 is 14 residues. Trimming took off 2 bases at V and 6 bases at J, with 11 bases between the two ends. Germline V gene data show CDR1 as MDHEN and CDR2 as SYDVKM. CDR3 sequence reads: CASSLSGGVQPQHF. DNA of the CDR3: TGTGCCAGCAGTTTAAGTGGTGGAGTTCAGCCCCAGCATTTT.

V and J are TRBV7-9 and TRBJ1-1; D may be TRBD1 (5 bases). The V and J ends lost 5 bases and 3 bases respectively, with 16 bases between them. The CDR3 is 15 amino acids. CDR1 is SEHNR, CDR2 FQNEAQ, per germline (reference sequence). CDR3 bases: TGTGCCAGCAGCCCAGGGCCCCAGGGCCACACTGAAGCTTTCTTT. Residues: CASSPGPQGHTEAFF.

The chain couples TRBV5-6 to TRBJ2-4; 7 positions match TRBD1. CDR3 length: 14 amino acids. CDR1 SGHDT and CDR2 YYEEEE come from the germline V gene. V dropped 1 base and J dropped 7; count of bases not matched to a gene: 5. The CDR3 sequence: CASSLSRGINIQYF. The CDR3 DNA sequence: TGTGCCAGCAGCTTGAGCAGGGGGATCAACATTCAGTACTTC.

This chain's CDR3 is CASSQEFRDRRGWETQYF. As DNA, the CDR3 is TGCGCCAGCAGCCAAGAGTTTCGGGACCGCAGGGGATGGGAGACCCAGTACTTC. The rearrangement joins TRBV4-3 to TRBJ2-5, with a possible D match to TRBD1 (6 bases). V dropped 0 bases and J dropped 5 bases, with 22 bases sitting between them. The CDR3 is 18 amino acids. Germline CDR1 and CDR2: LGHNA and YSLEER.

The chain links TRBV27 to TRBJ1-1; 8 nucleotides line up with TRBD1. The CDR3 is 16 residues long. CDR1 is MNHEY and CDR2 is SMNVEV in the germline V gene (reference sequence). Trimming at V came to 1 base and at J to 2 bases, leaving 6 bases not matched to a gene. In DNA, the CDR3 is TGTGCCAGCAGTTTATTGGCAGGGGGCAGTAACACTGAAGCTTTCTTT. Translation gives CASSLLAGGSNTEAFF.

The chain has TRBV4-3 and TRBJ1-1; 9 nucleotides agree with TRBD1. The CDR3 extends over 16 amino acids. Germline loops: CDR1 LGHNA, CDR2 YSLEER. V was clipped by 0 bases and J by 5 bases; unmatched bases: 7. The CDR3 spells CASSQEEDRGVTEAFF. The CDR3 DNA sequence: TGCGCCAGCAGCCAAGAGGAGGACAGGGGTGTAACTGAAGCTTTCTTT.

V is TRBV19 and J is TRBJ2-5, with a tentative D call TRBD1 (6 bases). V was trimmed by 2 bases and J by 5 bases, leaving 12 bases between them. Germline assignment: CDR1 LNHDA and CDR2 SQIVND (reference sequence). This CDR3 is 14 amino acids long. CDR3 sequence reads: CASSISSTGETQYF. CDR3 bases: TGTGCCAGTAGTATATCCTCCACAGGGGAGACCCAGTACTTC.

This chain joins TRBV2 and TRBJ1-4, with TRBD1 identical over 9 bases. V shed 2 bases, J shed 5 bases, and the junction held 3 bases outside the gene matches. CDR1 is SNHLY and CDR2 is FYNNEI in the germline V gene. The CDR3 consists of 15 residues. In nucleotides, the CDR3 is TGTGCCAGCAGTGAAATAACAGGGGGCAATGAAAAACTGTTTTTT. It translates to CASSEITGGNEKLFF. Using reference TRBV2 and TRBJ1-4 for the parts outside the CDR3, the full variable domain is EPEVTQTPSHQVTQMGQEVILRCVPISNHLYFYWYRQILGQKVEFLVSFYNNEISEKSEIFDDQFSVERPDGSNFTLKIRSTKLEDSAMYFCASSEITGGNEKLFFGSGTQLSVL.

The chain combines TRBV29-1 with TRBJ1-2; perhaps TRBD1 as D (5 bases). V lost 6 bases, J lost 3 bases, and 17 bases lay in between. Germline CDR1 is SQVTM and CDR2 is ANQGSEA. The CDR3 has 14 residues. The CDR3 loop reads CSVGGGVGDYGYTF. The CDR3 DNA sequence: TGCAGCGTCGGCGGGGGGGTGGGGGACTATGGCTACACCTTC.

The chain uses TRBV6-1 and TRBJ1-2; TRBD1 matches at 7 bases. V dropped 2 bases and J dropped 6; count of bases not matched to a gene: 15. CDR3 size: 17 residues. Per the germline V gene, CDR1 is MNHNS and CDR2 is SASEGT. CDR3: CASSENRGRLHKDGYTF. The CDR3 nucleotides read TGTGCCAGCAGTGAAAACAGGGGCCGGCTACACAAAGATGGCTACACCTTC.

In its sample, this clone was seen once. The CDR3 reads CASRWDSADTNTEAFF. The DNA of the CDR3 is TGCGCCAGCAGGTGGGACTCCGCTGATACTAACACTGAAGCTTTCTTT. The chain recombines TRBV5-1 with TRBJ1-1; tentatively, D is TRBD1 (5 bases). This CDR3 comprises 16 residues. V lost 5 bases and J lost 2, with 19 bases in between. Germline V gene lookup returns CDR1 SGHRS and CDR2 YFSETQ.

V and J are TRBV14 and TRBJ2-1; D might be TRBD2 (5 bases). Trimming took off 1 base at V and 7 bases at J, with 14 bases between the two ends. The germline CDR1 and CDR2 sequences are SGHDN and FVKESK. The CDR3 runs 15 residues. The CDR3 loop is CASSQVTSSMNEQFF. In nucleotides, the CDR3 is TGTGCCAGCAGCCAAGTCACTAGTAGTATGAATGAGCAGTTCTTC.

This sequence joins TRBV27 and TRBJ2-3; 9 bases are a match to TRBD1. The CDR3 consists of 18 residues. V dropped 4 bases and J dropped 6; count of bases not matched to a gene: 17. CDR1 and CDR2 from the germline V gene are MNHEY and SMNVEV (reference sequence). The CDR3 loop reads CASSWFGQGQTLIDTQYF. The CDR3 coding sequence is TGTGCCAGCAGTTGGTTTGGACAGGGGCAGACCCTTATTGATACGCAGTATTTT.

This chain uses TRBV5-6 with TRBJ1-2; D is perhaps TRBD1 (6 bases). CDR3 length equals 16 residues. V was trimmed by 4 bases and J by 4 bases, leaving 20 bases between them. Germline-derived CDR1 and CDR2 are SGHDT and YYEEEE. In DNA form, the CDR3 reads TGTGCCAGCAGCCCGATATCTGCCAGGGGCGTCTATGGCTACACCTTC. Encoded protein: CASSPISARGVYGYTF.

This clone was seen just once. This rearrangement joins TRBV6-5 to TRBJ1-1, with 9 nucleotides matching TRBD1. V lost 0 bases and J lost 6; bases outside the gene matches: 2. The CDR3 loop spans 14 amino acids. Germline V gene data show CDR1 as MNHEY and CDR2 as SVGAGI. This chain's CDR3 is CASSYSGTGPEAFF. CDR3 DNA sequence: TGTGCCAGCAGTTACTCCGGGACAGGGCCTGAAGCTTTCTTT.

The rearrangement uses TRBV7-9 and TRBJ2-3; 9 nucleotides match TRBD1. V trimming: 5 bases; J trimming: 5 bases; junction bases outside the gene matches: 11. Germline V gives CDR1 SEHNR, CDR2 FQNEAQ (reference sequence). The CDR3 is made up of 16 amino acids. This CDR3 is CASSPRDRVWEDTQYF. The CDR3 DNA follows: TGTGCCAGCAGCCCCCGGGACAGGGTGTGGGAAGATACGCAGTATTTT. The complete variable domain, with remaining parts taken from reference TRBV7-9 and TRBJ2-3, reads DTGVSQNPRHKITKRGQNVTFRCDPISEHNRLYWYRQTLGQGPEFLTYFQNEAQLEKSRLLSDRFSAERPKGSFSTLEIQRTEQGDSAMYLCASSPRDRVWEDTQYFGPGTRLTVL.

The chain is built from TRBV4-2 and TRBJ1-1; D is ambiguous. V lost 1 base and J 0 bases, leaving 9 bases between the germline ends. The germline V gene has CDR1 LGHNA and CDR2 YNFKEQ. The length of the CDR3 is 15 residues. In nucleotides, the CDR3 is TGTGCCAGCAGCCAAGCGGAGGGTGTGAACACTGAAGCTTTCTTT. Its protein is CASSQAEGVNTEAFF.